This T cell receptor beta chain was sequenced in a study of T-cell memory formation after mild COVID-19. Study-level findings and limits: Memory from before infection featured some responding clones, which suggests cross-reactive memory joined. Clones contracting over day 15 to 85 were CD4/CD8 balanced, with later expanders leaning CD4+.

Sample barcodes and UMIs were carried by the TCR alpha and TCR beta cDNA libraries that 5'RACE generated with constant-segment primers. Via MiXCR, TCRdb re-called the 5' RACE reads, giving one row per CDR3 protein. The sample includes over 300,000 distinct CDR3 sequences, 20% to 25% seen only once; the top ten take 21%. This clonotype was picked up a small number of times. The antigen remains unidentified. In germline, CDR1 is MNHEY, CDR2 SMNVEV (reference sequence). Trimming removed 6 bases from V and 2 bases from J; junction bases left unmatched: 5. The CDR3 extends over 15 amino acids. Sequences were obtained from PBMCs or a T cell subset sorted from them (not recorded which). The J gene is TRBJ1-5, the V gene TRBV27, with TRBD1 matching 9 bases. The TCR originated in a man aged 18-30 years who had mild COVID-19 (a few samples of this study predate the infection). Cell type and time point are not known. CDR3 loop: CASSDGQGRNQPQHF. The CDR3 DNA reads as TGTGCCAGCAGCGACGGACAGGGGCGCAATCAGCCCCAGCATTTT.